The 29 T cell receptor beta chains listed next were all sequenced from one sample in a study of blood T cell repertoires in COVID-19. The method was immunoSEQ multiplex PCR; TCRdb's version includes in-frame clones alone and lacks a portion of them. The data hold around 290,000 clones, with roughly nine tenths observed a single time. Input material: PBMCs or T cells enriched from blood (not recorded which). All receptors derive from a woman between 18 and 29 years old who had recovered from COVID-19.

V and J are TRBV7-2 and TRBJ1-1; D perhaps matches TRBD1 (5 bases). V dropped 4 bases and J dropped 0 bases, with 15 bases sitting between them. The length of the CDR3 is 16 residues. Per germline, CDR1 SGHTA and CDR2 FQGNSA. The CDR3 sequence: CASSSQGVLMNTEAFF. In nucleotides, the CDR3 is TGTGCCAGCAGCTCTCAGGGCGTGTTGATGAACACTGAAGCTTTCTTT.

V is TRBV2 and J is TRBJ1-3; TRBD1 is a possible D gene (6 bases). The CDR3 is 16 residues long. V was clipped by 5 bases and J by 1 base, with 15 bases between them. Germline values: CDR1 SNHLY, CDR2 FYNNEI. For the CDR3, the DNA is TGTGCCAGCAGTCAGGGGAGGGTTTTATCTGGAAACACCATATATTTT. Its translation is CASSQGRVLSGNTIYF.

CDR3 DNA: TGTGCCAGCAGCTTCGGGACAGGGGGCGCGGATTCACCCCTCCACTTT. Translated, it gives CASSFGTGGADSPLHF. The V gene is TRBV9, the J gene TRBJ1-6, with 12 bases matching TRBD1. V trimming: 4 bases; J trimming: 8 bases; junction bases outside the gene matches: 7. The germline V gene encodes CDR1 SGDLS and CDR2 YYNGEE. This CDR3 is built from 16 residues.

This chain uses TRBV11-2 with TRBJ2-5; TRBD2 matches at 10 bases. The CDR3 spans 16 residues. The germline V gene has CDR1 SGHAT and CDR2 FQNNGV. With V trimmed by 1 base and J by 1 base, 3 bases remained unmatched. The CDR3: CASSLASGGLQETQYF. CDR3 coding DNA: TGTGCCAGCAGCTTAGCTAGCGGGGGACTCCAAGAGACCCAGTACTTC.

The chain recombines TRBV7-8 with TRBJ1-1, with D hard to call. Trimming left V 5 bases short and J 5 bases short, with 18 bases between. The germline CDR1 and CDR2 sequences are SGHVS and FQNEAQ. The CDR3 spans 15 residues. The CDR3 region has the DNA TGTGCCAGCAGCCTACTGCCCCTGGAGGGTACTGAAGCTTTCTTT. Amino acids: CASSLLPLEGTEAFF.

The chain's CDR3 is CASSRGYGYTF. The CDR3, as DNA: TGTGCCAGCAGTCGGGGCTATGGCTACACCTTC. The rearrangement uses TRBV27 and TRBJ1-2; D is unclear. V lost 5 bases, J lost 4 bases, and 5 bases lay in between. The CDR3 covers 11 residues. Germline CDR1 reads MNHEY; CDR2 reads SMNVEV (reference sequence).

This clone was seen a few times. This chain uses TRBV10-3 with TRBJ1-6; a weak D match, TRBD1 (5 bases). V lost 5 bases and J 5 bases, leaving 13 bases between the germline ends. CDR1 is ENHRY and CDR2 is SYGVKD in the germline V gene. The CDR3 length is 15 residues. The CDR3 DNA follows: TGTGCCATCAGTTACGACATGGGGCATAATTCACCCCTCCACTTT. As protein: CAISYDMGHNSPLHF.

The V and J genes are TRBV19 and TRBJ1-2; D unresolved. Trimming left V 4 bases short and J 6 bases short, with 15 bases between. Germline CDR1 is LNHDA and CDR2 is SQIVND (reference sequence). This CDR3 has 14 amino acids. Here the CDR3 DNA reads TGTGCCAGTAGTACTTCAGGCCAGACGGATGGCTACACCTTC. It is translated as CASSTSGQTDGYTF.

J is TRBJ2-7 and V is TRBV30; D is unresolved. With 6 bases removed from V and 6 bases from J, the gap between germline ends came to 9 bases. The germline gives CDR1 GTSNPN, CDR2 SVGIG (reference sequence). The CDR3 is made up of 10 amino acids. The CDR3 bases are TGTGCCTGTGGATGGAGCGAGCAGTACTTC. Protein sequence: CACGWSEQYF. The variable domain in full, with the rest retrieved from reference TRBV30 and TRBJ2-7, is SQTIHQWPATLVQPVGSPLSLECTVEGTSNPNLYWYRQAAGRGLQLLFYSVGIGQISSEVPQNLSASRPQDRQFILSSKKLLLSDSGFYLCACGWSEQYFGPGTRLTVT.

This clone was observed a few times. The chain is built from TRBV10-3 and TRBJ1-2; no reliable D call. The germline V gene has CDR1 ENHRY and CDR2 SYGVKD. Trimming shortened V by 7 bases and J by 2 bases, and 20 bases separated the two germline ends. The CDR3 has 16 amino acids. This chain's CDR3 is CAIKLPGDPRNYGYTF. The CDR3 DNA sequence: TGTGCCATCAAGCTTCCCGGGGATCCTAGGAACTATGGCTACACCTTC.

The V and J genes are TRBV7-2 and TRBJ1-2; perhaps TRBD1 as D (5 bases). CDR1 and CDR2 from the germline V gene are SGHTA and FQGNSA. V was shortened by 2 bases and J by 4 bases, with 8 bases between the two germline ends. The CDR3 length is 13 residues. DNA of the CDR3: TGTGCCAGCAGCTTAAGGGGAGGCTATGGCTACACCTTC. Residues: CASSLRGGYGYTF.

This chain uses TRBV9 with TRBJ2-1, with a weak D call TRBD1 (6 bases). Germline CDR1 and CDR2: SGDLS and YYNGEE. The CDR3 is 16 residues long. V gave up 3 bases and J gave up 4 bases, with 17 bases separating them. CDR3 in amino acids: CASSGGGSGKYNEQFF. In DNA, the CDR3 is TGTGCCAGCAGCGGAGGGGGTTCAGGGAAATACAATGAGCAGTTCTTC.

The chain links TRBV11-2 to TRBJ2-7; D unresolved. V gave up 5 bases and J gave up 6 bases, with 23 bases separating them. Germline V CDR1 and CDR2: SGHAT, FQNNGV. The CDR3 has 16 residues. The CDR3 protein is CASSAWLSQDTAEQYF. CDR3 sequence (DNA): TGTGCCAGCAGCGCTTGGTTAAGTCAGGATACCGCCGAGCAGTACTTC.

The chain combines TRBV12-5 with TRBJ1-1; perhaps TRBD1 as D (5 bases). V shed 8 bases and J shed 1 base, with 29 bases lying between them. This CDR3 contains 19 residues. Looked up from germline, CDR1 is LGHNT and CDR2 is FRNRAP. The CDR3 sequence is CASTEKDVRAEIRNTEAFF. CDR3 DNA: TGTGCTAGTACCGAAAAGGATGTCAGGGCGGAAATAAGGAACACTGAAGCTTTCTTT.

This sequence joins TRBV5-6 and TRBJ1-4, with TRBD1 as a possible D gene (6 bases). Trimming removed 0 bases at V and 4 bases at J, with 13 bases between. CDR3 length: 16 residues. Germline CDR1 SGHDT, CDR2 YYEEEE. The CDR3 DNA sequence: TGTGCCAGCAGCTTGGGCAGGGGCGGGGGTAATGAAAAACTGTTTTTT. Translation gives CASSLGRGGGNEKLFF.

The rearrangement joins TRBV2 to TRBJ2-3; D perhaps matches TRBD2 (6 bases). CDR1 SNHLY and CDR2 FYNNEI come from the germline V gene. The CDR3 loop spans 14 amino acids. Trimming removed 6 bases from V and 1 base from J, with 11 bases in between. The CDR3 DNA reads as TGTGCCAGCAGGGGGGACTTCCGCACAGATACGCAGTATTTT. The encoded protein is CASRGDFRTDTQYF.

This chain uses TRBV5-1 with TRBJ2-1; a possible D gene is TRBD1 (5 bases). With 2 bases removed from V and 3 bases from J, the gap between germline ends came to 9 bases. Germline CDR1 is SGHRS and CDR2 is YFSETQ. This CDR3 has 14 residues. CDR3 coding DNA: TGCGCCAGCAGCTTCGACAGAAACTACAATGAGCAGTTCTTC. This sequence encodes CASSFDRNYNEQFF.

V gene TRBV9 combines with J gene TRBJ1-2; D possibly corresponds to TRBD1 (6 bases). The CDR3 length is 14 residues. Between the trimmed V and J ends, which lost 4 bases and 4 bases, there was a span of 14 bases. CDR1 SGDLS and CDR2 YYNGEE come from the germline V gene. The chain's CDR3 is CASSQGGAAYGYTF. CDR3 DNA sequence: TGTGCCAGCAGCCAAGGGGGGGCGGCCTATGGCTACACCTTC.

The V and J genes are TRBV19 and TRBJ1-1; 7 positions agree with TRBD1. Unmatched junction bases numbered 3, after V lost 5 bases and J lost 0 bases. The CDR3 sequence is 14 residues long. Looked up from germline, CDR1 is LNHDA and CDR2 is SQIVND (reference sequence). As DNA, the CDR3 is TGTGCCAGTAGTGAGGGGGCGATGAACACTGAAGCTTTCTTT. Translated, it gives CASSEGAMNTEAFF.

This chain joins TRBV4-1 and TRBJ2-7; tentative D call: TRBD1 (6 bases). Deletions cut 0 bases from V and 0 bases from J, with 9 bases between. The length of the CDR3 is 15 residues. Germline CDR1 and CDR2: MGHRA and YSYEKL. The CDR3 DNA follows: TGCGCCAGCAGCCAAGAACAGGGAAGCTCCTACGAGCAGTACTTC. As protein: CASSQEQGSSYEQYF.

Here the CDR3 reads CASSEAPGQPSPYGYTF. DNA of the CDR3: TGTGCCAGCAGTGAAGCGCCCGGACAGCCTTCACCCTATGGCTACACCTTC. This rearrangement joins TRBV6-1 to TRBJ1-2, with D possibly being TRBD1 (6 bases). Germline lookup yields CDR1 MNHNS and CDR2 SASEGT. V was shortened by 0 bases and J by 4 bases, with 18 bases between the two germline ends. The CDR3 extends over 17 amino acids.

Concerning this clone: The identical CDR3 is also encoded by other nucleotide sequences in the sample. The chain is built from TRBV18 and TRBJ1-1, with a possible D match to TRBD1 (5 bases). The CDR3 has 13 amino acids. CDR1 is KGHSH, CDR2 LQKENI, per germline. Trimming removed 3 bases at V and 5 bases at J, with 10 bases between. CDR3 sequence: CASSPSGGTEAFF. CDR3 DNA: TGTGCCAGCTCACCGTCCGGGGGGACTGAAGCTTTCTTT.

The chain uses TRBV11-1 and TRBJ2-3; maybe TRBD2 (5 bases). Germline V gives CDR1 SGHAT, CDR2 FQDESV (reference sequence). The CDR3 extends over 13 amino acids. Trimming pared 3 bases from V and 11 bases from J, leaving 15 bases between. The CDR3 nucleotides are TGTGCCAGCAGCTTTCACGGGGATTATGGGCAGTATTTT. Amino acid sequence: CASSFHGDYGQYF.

CDR3 amino acids: CSASSVGTGLYGYTF. Here the CDR3 DNA reads TGCAGTGCTAGTAGTGTGGGGACAGGGCTCTATGGCTACACCTTC. The V call is TRBV20-1, the J call TRBJ1-2; the match to TRBD1 covers 9 bases. The germline gives CDR1 DFQATT, CDR2 SNEGSKA (reference sequence). CDR3 length equals 15 residues. Trimming took 3 bases from V and 4 from J; bases not matched to a gene: 9.

This chain links TRBV6-5 with TRBJ2-7; TRBD2 aligns across 7 bases. CDR1 and CDR2 (germline): MNHEY, SVGAGI. Trimming took 2 bases from V and 3 from J; bases not matched to a gene: 1. CDR3 size: 13 residues. Here the CDR3 DNA reads TGTGCCAGCAGTTACGGGGACTACTACGAGCAGTACTTC. This gives the protein CASSYGDYYEQYF.

J is TRBJ2-7 and V is TRBV18; 7 bases map to TRBD1. The CDR3 loop spans 14 amino acids. Germline V gene sequence: CDR1 KGHSH, CDR2 LQKENI. V lost 6 bases, J lost 5 bases, and 10 bases stayed unmatched. The CDR3 nucleotides read TGTGCCAGCTCTAAGGGACAGACCGTCGACGAGCAGTACTTC. It translates to CASSKGQTVDEQYF. Based on the CDR3 plus reference TRBV18 and TRBJ2-7, the full variable domain is NAGVMQNPRHLVRRRGQEARLRCSPMKGHSHVYWYRQLPEEGLKFMVYLQKENIIDESGMPKERFSAEFPKEGPSILRIQQVVRGDSAAYFCASSKGQTVDEQYFGPGTRLTVT.

CDR3: CASSWGTGESPLHF. Written as DNA, the CDR3 is TGTGCCAGCAGCTGGGGGACAGGGGAATCACCCCTCCACTTT. The chain employs TRBV5-8 and TRBJ1-6, with 10 bases aligning to TRBD1. CDR1 and CDR2 (germline): SGHTS, YDEGEE. J was trimmed by 10 bases and V by 3 bases; bases with no gene match: 4. There are 14 residues in the CDR3.

Points on this clone: This CDR3 is also generated by other DNA sequences in the sample. The V gene is TRBV7-2, the J gene TRBJ2-2, with 7 nucleotides matching TRBD2. Germline values: CDR1 SGHTA, CDR2 FQGNSA. V lost 0 bases, J lost 0 bases, and 1 base stayed unmatched. This CDR3 is built from 16 residues. This CDR3 reads CASSLAGGSNTGELFF. The CDR3 DNA follows: TGTGCCAGCAGCTTAGCCGGGGGGTCGAACACCGGGGAGCTGTTTTTT.

The chain carries TRBV29-1 and TRBJ1-2; the D gene is possibly TRBD1 (5 bases). Germline CDR1 is SQVTM and CDR2 is ANQGSEA. Between the trimmed V and J ends, which lost 3 bases and 6 bases, there was a span of 8 bases. The CDR3 runs to 11 residues. The chain's CDR3 is CSVDTGDGYTF. Here the CDR3 DNA reads TGCAGCGTTGACACAGGTGATGGCTACACCTTC.